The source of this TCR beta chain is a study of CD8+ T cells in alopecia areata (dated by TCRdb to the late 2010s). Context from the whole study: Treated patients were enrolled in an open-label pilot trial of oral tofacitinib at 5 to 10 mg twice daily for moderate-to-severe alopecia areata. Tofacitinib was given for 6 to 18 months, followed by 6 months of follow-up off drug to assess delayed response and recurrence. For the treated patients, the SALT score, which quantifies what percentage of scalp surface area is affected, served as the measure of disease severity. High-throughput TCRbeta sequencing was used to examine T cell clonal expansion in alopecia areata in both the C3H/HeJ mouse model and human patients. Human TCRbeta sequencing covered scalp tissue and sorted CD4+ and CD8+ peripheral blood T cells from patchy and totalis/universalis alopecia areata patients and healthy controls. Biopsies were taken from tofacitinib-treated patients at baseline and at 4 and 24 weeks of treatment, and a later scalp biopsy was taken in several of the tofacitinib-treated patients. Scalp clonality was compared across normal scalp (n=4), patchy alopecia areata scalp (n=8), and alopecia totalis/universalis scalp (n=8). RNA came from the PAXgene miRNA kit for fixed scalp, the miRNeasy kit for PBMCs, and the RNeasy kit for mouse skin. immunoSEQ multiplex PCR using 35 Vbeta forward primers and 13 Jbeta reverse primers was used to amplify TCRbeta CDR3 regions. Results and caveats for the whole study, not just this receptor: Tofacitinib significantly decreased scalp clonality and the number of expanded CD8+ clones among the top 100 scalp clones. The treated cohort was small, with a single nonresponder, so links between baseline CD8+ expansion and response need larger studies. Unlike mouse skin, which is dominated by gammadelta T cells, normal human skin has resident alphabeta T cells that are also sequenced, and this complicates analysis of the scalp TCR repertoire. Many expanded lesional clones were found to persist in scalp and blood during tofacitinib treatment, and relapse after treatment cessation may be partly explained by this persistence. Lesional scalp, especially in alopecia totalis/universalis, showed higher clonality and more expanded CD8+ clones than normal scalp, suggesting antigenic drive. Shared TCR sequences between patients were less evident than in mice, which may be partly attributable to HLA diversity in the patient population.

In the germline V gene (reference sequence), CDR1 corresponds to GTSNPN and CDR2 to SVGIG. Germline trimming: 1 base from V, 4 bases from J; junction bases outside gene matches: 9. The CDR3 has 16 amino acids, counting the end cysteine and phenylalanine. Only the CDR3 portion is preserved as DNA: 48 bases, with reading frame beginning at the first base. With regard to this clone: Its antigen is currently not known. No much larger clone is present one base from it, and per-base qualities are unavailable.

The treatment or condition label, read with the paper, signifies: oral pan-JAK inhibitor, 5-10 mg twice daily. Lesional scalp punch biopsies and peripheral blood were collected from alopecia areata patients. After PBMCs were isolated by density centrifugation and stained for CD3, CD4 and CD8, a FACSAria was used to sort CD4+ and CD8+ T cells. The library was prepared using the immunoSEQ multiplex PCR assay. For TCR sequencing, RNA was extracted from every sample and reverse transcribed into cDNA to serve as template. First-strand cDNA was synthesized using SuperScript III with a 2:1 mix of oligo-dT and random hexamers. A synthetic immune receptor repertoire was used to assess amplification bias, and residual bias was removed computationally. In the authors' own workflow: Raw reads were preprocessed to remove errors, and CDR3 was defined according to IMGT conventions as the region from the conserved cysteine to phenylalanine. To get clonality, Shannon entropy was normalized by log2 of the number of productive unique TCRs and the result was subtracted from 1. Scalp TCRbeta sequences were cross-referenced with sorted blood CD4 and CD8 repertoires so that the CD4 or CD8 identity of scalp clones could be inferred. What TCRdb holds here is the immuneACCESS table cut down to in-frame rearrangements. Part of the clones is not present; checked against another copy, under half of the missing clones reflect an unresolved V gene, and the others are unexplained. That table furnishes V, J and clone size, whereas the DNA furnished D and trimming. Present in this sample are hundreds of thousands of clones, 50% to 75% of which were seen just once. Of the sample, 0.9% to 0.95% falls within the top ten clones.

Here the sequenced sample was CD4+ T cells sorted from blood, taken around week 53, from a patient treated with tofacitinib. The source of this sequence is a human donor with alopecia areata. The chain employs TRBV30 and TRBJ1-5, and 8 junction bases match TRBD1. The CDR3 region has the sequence CAWSGRQGRGNQPQHF. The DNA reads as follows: TGTGCCTGGAGTGGGAGACAGGGGAGAGGTAATCAGCCCCAGCATTTT.